This TCR beta chain was identified in a study of response to subunit inactivated influenza vaccine. General study findings and limits: New T cells are recruited in small numbers by each seasonal influenza vaccination, according to the authors' suggestion.

The table lists this clonotype with a few counts. Its matching antigen is unknown. TCRdb redid the calling of the RT-PCR reads with MiXCR, one entry per CDR3 protein. The sample carries about 500,000 distinct CDR3 sequences, approximately 16% recorded once. Here the sequenced sample was CD4+ T cells sorted from PBMCs, taken less than 30 months after vaccination. The sequence was obtained from a man aged 50 to 75 who received an inactivated influenza vaccine.

The CDR3 is CASSYRRDYYEQYF. CDR3 DNA: TGTGCCAGCAGTTACCGCAGGGACTACTACGAGCAGTACTTC. The chain uses TRBV6-2 or TRBV6-3 and TRBJ2-7, with 7 bases matching TRBD2. There are 14 residues in the CDR3. V gave up 2 bases and J gave up 3 bases; unmatched junction bases: 4. The germline V gene has CDR1 MNHEY and CDR2 SVGEGT.